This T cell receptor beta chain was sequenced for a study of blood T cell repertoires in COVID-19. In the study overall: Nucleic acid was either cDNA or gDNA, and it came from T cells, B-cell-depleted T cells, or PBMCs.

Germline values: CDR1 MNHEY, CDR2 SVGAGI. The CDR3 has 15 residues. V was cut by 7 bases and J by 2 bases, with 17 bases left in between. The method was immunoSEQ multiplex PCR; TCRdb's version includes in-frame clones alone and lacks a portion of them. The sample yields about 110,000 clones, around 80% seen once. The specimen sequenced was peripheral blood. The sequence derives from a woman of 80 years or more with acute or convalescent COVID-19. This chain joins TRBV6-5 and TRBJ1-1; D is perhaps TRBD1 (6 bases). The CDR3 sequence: CASTPPGAINTEAFF. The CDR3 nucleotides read TGTGCCAGCACCCCCCCAGGGGCCATAAACACTGAAGCTTTCTTT.